Following are 21 T cell receptor beta chains from one sample sequenced in a study of CD8 T cells in ankylosing spondylitis. TCRdb recomputed calls from the 5' RACE reads with MiXCR, one row per CDR3 protein. The sample has about 140,000 distinct CDR3 sequences, around a third seen once; the top ten hold 6%. The sequenced sample consisted of synovial fluid, either unsorted or a sorted T cell fraction (not recorded which). The receptor source for this set is a male donor with ankylosing spondylitis.

Only a few counts were recorded for this clonotype. The gene calls are TRBV7-9 and TRBJ1-1; TRBD1 is a possible D gene (5 bases). CDR1 and CDR2 from the germline V gene are SEHNR and FQNEAQ (reference sequence). The CDR3 length is 12 residues. V was cut by 5 bases and J by 3 bases, with 7 bases left in between. The CDR3 DNA is TGTGCCAGCAGCCGGGGGGACACTGAAGCTTTCTTT. Translating gives CASSRGDTEAFF.

V usage is TRBV5-1 and J usage is TRBJ1-1; D not resolved. Per germline, CDR1 SGHRS and CDR2 YFSETQ. Trimming took 0 bases from V and 2 from J, leaving 8 bases between them. The CDR3 has 14 residues. CDR3 protein: CASSLGPSNTEAFF. The CDR3 DNA is TGCGCCAGCAGCTTGGGCCCAAGTAACACTGAAGCTTTCTTT.

This chain connects TRBV30 to TRBJ1-2, with a possible D match to TRBD1 (6 bases). The germline V and J ends were trimmed by 4 bases and 8 bases, with 17 bases remaining between them. Germline V lookup: CDR1 GTSNPN, CDR2 SVGIG (reference sequence). The CDR3 spans 13 residues. CDR3: CAWTGGRGTGYTF. The CDR3 region has the DNA TGTGCCTGGACCGGGGGGCGCGGGACCGGCTACACCTTC.

The chain has TRBV7-2 and TRBJ2-5, with 7 bases fitting TRBD1. J was trimmed by 7 bases and V by 5 bases; bases with no gene match: 7. This CDR3 comprises 13 residues. Germline assignment: CDR1 SGHTA and CDR2 FQGNSA. CDR3 residues: CASSGTAVGTQYF. The CDR3 nucleotides read TGTGCCAGCAGCGGGACAGCCGTCGGGACCCAGTACTTC. Combining the CDR3 with reference TRBV7-2 and TRBJ2-5 gives the whole variable domain GAGVSQSPSNKVTEKGKDVELRCDPISGHTALYWYRQSLGQGLEFLIYFQGNSAPDKSGLPSDRFSAERTGGSVSTLTIQRTQQEDSAVYLCASSGTAVGTQYFGPGTRLLVL.

The CDR3 region is CSASRGRVDEQYF. The CDR3 DNA follows: TGCAGTGCTAGCCGAGGGAGGGTAGACGAGCAGTACTTC. The chain is built from TRBV20-1 and TRBJ2-7; 7 nucleotides agree with TRBD2. The ends lost 3 bases at V and 5 bases at J; junction bases unmatched: 7. This CDR3 contains 13 residues. Germline V CDR1 and CDR2: DFQATT, SNEGSKA (reference sequence).

This clonotype occurred once. The chain joins TRBV29-1 to TRBJ1-4, with D perhaps matching TRBD1 (5 bases). Trimming pared 7 bases from V and 8 bases from J, leaving 14 bases between. In germline, CDR1 is SQVTM, CDR2 ANQGSEA. This CDR3 has 12 residues. This CDR3 reads CSASPGGEKLFF. CDR3 DNA sequence: TGCAGCGCTTCCCCCGGGGGAGAAAAACTGTTTTTT.

The chain couples TRBV7-9 to TRBJ2-7, with D perhaps being TRBD1 or TRBD2 (5 bases each). The CDR3 spans 13 residues. CDR1 and CDR2 (germline): SEHNR, FQNEAQ (reference sequence). V was pared by 5 bases and J by 6 bases, with 14 bases between. CDR3 sequence: CASSLSGASEQYF. CDR3 DNA: TGTGCCAGCAGCCTATCCGGGGCGTCCGAGCAGTACTTC.

This clonotype was observed a handful of times. V gene TRBV14 combines with J gene TRBJ1-3, with D possibly matching TRBD1 (5 bases). This CDR3 has 14 amino acids. Germline CDR1 SGHDN, CDR2 FVKESK. The V and J ends lost 8 bases and 8 bases respectively, with 19 bases between them. The CDR3 coding sequence is TGTGCCAGCGTCGCGCTCAGGGAGGTATACACCATATATTTT. Its protein is CASVALREVYTIYF.

The chain recombines TRBV18 with TRBJ1-3; TRBD1 agrees at 10 bases. V trimming: 3 bases; J trimming: 2 bases; junction bases outside the gene matches: 4. From germline, CDR1 is KGHSH and CDR2 LQKENI. This CDR3 comprises 16 residues. CDR3: CASSPAGTGAGNTIYF. The DNA for the CDR3 is TGTGCCAGCTCACCTGCCGGGACAGGGGCTGGAAACACCATATATTTT.

The chain recombines TRBV6-1 with TRBJ2-4; TRBD1 aligns across 9 bases. V dropped 6 bases and J dropped 7; count of bases not matched to a gene: 7. The CDR3 has 14 residues. Germline V gene data show CDR1 as MNHNS and CDR2 as SASEGT. CDR3 sequence (DNA): TGTGCCAGCAGCATGGGACAGGGAGGCAACATTCAGTACTTC. Amino acid sequence: CASSMGQGGNIQYF.

J is TRBJ2-1 and V is TRBV29-1; D is ambiguous. CDR3 length: 10 amino acids. CDR1 and CDR2 from the germline V gene are SQVTM and ANQGSEA. The CDR3 is CTSSIDEQFF. The CDR3 bases are TGCACCTCGAGTATCGATGAGCAGTTCTTC.

In its sample, this clonotype was seen many times. The chain employs TRBV9 and TRBJ2-7; a weak D match, TRBD2 (6 bases). Trimming shortened V by 3 bases and J by 0 bases, and 13 bases separated the two germline ends. Germline CDR1 reads SGDLS; CDR2 reads YYNGEE. The CDR3 extends over 15 amino acids. The CDR3: CASSARDSSSYEQYF. The CDR3 DNA reads as TGTGCCAGCAGCGCTCGGGACTCCAGCTCCTACGAGCAGTACTTC.

This clonotype was detected ten times or more. The rearrangement joins TRBV5-1 to TRBJ1-3; D is uncertain. Germline values: CDR1 SGHRS, CDR2 YFSETQ. CDR3 size: 14 residues. Trimming removed 3 bases from V and 0 bases from J, with 7 bases in between. The CDR3 bases are TGCGCCAGCAGCTCTGGGAGCTCTGGAAACACCATATATTTT. It yields the protein CASSSGSSGNTIYF.

The V call is TRBV7-3, the J call TRBJ1-2, with TRBD1 matching 7 bases. J was trimmed by 3 bases and V by 6 bases; bases with no gene match: 13. Germline lookup yields CDR1 SGHTA and CDR2 FQGTGA. The CDR3 has 16 residues. CDR3 in amino acids: CASSQGGQGGDYGYTF. As DNA, the CDR3 is TGTGCCAGCAGTCAAGGGGGGCAGGGGGGAGACTATGGCTACACCTTC.

This clonotype has ten or more counts. This chain links TRBV2 with TRBJ1-5; the D is unclear. Germline V gives CDR1 SNHLY, CDR2 FYNNEI. The CDR3 runs to 14 residues. Trimming removed 3 bases from V and 2 bases from J, with 8 bases in between. The CDR3 DNA reads TGTGCCAGCAGTGAGGGGAGGGGCAATCAGCCCCAGCATTTT. Translating gives CASSEGRGNQPQHF.

For the CDR3, the DNA is TGCAGCCCTCCGGGGAACGGGGCCCTCCACTTT. Translating gives CSPPGNGALHF. This rearrangement joins TRBV29-1 to TRBJ1-6; D ambiguous. The CDR3 length is 11 residues. Germline V gene data show CDR1 as SQVTM and CDR2 as ANQGSEA. Trimming left V 8 bases short and J 14 bases short, with 16 bases between.

This chain uses TRBV6-1 with TRBJ1-2; TRBD1 matches at 8 bases. CDR3 length: 16 residues. The J segment lost 8 bases and the V segment lost 6 bases, leaving 17 bases of the junction unmatched. Germline-derived CDR1 and CDR2 are MNHNS and SASEGT. CDR3 residues: CASSLRVLGQGFGYTF. DNA of the CDR3: TGTGCCAGCAGCCTACGAGTTTTAGGACAGGGATTCGGCTACACCTTC.

V gene TRBV2 combines with J gene TRBJ2-5; D gene unclear. This CDR3 contains 11 residues. Per germline, CDR1 SNHLY and CDR2 FYNNEI. The V end was cut by 5 bases, the J end by 2 bases, with 3 bases between. This CDR3 reads CASSKQETQYF. CDR3 DNA sequence: TGTGCCAGCAGTAAGCAAGAGACCCAGTACTTC.

This clonotype was counted only a few times. The V gene is TRBV7-2, the J gene TRBJ1-1; D is unresolved. Germline lookup yields CDR1 SGHTA and CDR2 FQGNSA. This CDR3 region has 14 residues. The V end lost 2 bases, the J end lost 0 bases, and 7 bases lay between the germline ends. The CDR3 region has the DNA TGTGCCAGCAGCTTACAGCATTTGAACACTGAAGCTTTCTTT. Translation gives CASSLQHLNTEAFF.

This rearrangement joins TRBV3-1 to TRBJ2-1; no firm D call. The V end was cut by 5 bases, the J end by 0 bases, with 14 bases between. The CDR3 spans 16 residues. CDR1 is LGHDT and CDR2 is YNNKEL in the germline V gene (reference sequence). The CDR3 protein is CASSDRYYSSYNEQFF. The CDR3 DNA is TGTGCCAGCAGCGACCGCTACTATAGCTCCTACAATGAGCAGTTCTTC.

This clonotype was seen a few times. This chain joins TRBV12-3 or TRBV12-4 and TRBJ1-5, with 8 bases identical to TRBD1. V was pared by 3 bases and J by 4 bases, with 2 bases of the junction left unmatched. This CDR3 region has 14 residues. CDR3 region: CASSFGDRNQPQHF. The CDR3 DNA reads TGTGCCAGCAGTTTTGGGGACAGGAATCAGCCCCAGCATTTT.